The rows below give T cell receptor beta chains drawn from one sample of a study of beta chain features in type 1 diabetes. Some clones are missing from TCRdb's copy, which holds only in-frame ones; the method was immunoSEQ multiplex PCR. The table records about 370,000 clones, roughly 9.8% of them present only once. Sequenced sample: central memory CD4+ T cells from blood. The receptor source for this set is a man under 40 with type 1 diabetes. The CDR3 runs from the conserved cysteine through the conserved F or W. D genes are given only for firm matches. The size entry is marked missing in some rows and otherwise reads once, few, many or a size class.

>TRBJ2-7|TRBV7-2|-|few
CASSLGTGEHYEQYF
TGTGCCAGCAGCTTAGGGACTGGGGAACACTACGAGCAGTACTTC
>TRBJ2-5|TRBV11-2|-|few
CASSGSSGLFVETQYF
TGTGCCAGCAGCGGATCTTCTGGGCTGTTTGTGGAGACCCAGTACTTC
>TRBJ2-1|TRBV5-1|-|few
CASSFGSMDEQFF
TGCGCCAGCAGCTTCGGGAGTATGGATGAGCAGTTCTTC
>TRBJ2-5|TRBV11-3|-|few
CASSLGSQQETQYF
TGTGCCAGCAGCTTAGGGTCACAACAAGAGACCCAGTACTTC
>TRBJ2-5|TRBV5-1|TRBD1|few
CASSLGQGGETQYF
TGCGCCAGCAGCCTTGGACAGGGGGGAGAGACCCAGTACTTC
>TRBJ2-7|TRBV11-1|TRBD1|-
CASSLGQRYEQYF
TGTGCCAGCAGCTTGGGACAGCGCTACGAGCAGTACTTC
>TRBJ2-1|TRBV2|-|-
CASSEGNLNEQFF
TGTGCCAGCAGTGAAGGAAACCTCAATGAGCAGTTCTTC
>TRBJ2-1|TRBV4-1|-|many
CASSQDWAASYNEQFF
TGCGCCAGCAGCCAAGATTGGGCGGCTTCCTACAATGAGCAGTTCTTC
>TRBJ2-2|TRBV5-5|TRBD2|few
CASSLVAGGSGELFF
TGTGCCAGCAGCTTGGTTGCGGGAGGGAGCGGGGAGCTGTTTTTT
>TRBJ2-1|TRBV6-4|TRBD2|few
CASSETTSEPYNEQFF
TGTGCCAGCAGTGAGACGACTAGCGAGCCCTACAATGAGCAGTTCTTC
>TRBJ1-1|TRBV28|-|-
CASSLISPGFRAEAFF
TGTGCCAGCAGTTTAATTTCCCCCGGTTTCCGGGCGGAAGCTTTCTTT
>TRBJ2-5|TRBV20-1|-|few
CSASELGTQYF
TGCAGTGCTAGTGAACTCGGGACACAGTACTTC
>TRBJ2-4|TRBV5-1|TRBD1|many
CASSSTGGNIQYF
TGCGCCAGCAGCTCTACAGGGGGAAACATTCAGTACTTC
>TRBJ2-1|TRBV6-4|-|-
CASRVQATYNEQFF
TGTGCCAGCAGAGTACAGGCAACCTACAATGAGCAGTTCTTC
>TRBJ2-7|TRBV9|TRBD2|many
CASSVGTSESYEQYF
TGTGCCAGCAGCGTAGGGACTAGCGAAAGCTACGAGCAGTACTTC
>TRBJ2-3|TRBV7-9|-|few
CASSLVGADTQYF
TGTGCCAGCAGCTTAGTGGGGGCCGATACGCAGTATTTT
>TRBJ2-7|TRBV4-2|TRBD2|-
CASSQDQLAGEQYF
TGTGCCAGCAGCCAAGATCAACTAGCGGGCGAGCAGTACTTC
>TRBJ2-2|TRBV29-1|TRBD1|many
CSVDGTGTTGELFF
TGCAGCGTTGACGGGACAGGGACCACCGGGGAGCTGTTTTTT
>TRBJ2-7|TRBV11-2|TRBD2|few
CASSLRSREGREQYF
TGTGCCAGCAGCTTGAGATCCAGGGAGGGCCGGGAGCAGTACTTC
>TRBJ1-2|TRBV6-6|-|few
CASSYPGGNYGYTF
TGTGCCAGCAGTTACCCGGGGGGCAACTATGGCTACACCTTC
>TRBJ2-5|TRBV4-1|-|-
CASSHDRDSRSQYF
TGCGCCAGCAGCCATGACCGGGACTCGAGATCCCAGTACTTC
>TRBJ2-7|TRBV4-2|-|few
CASSQDWGAGKAYEQYF
TGTGCCAGCAGCCAAGATTGGGGGGCTGGGAAGGCCTACGAGCAGTACTTC
>TRBJ1-1|TRBV4-3|-|few
CASSQDKTGEAEAFF
TGCGCCAGCAGCCAAGACAAAACGGGGGAGGCTGAAGCTTTCTTT
>TRBJ1-1|TRBV7-2|TRBD1|few
CASTEQGARTEAFF
TGTGCCAGCACCGAACAGGGGGCAAGGACTGAAGCTTTCTTT
>TRBJ2-5|TRBV29-1|TRBD1|-
CSVDRDRGPETQYF
TGCAGCGTTGACCGGGACAGGGGGCCAGAGACCCAGTACTTC
>TRBJ2-5|TRBV18|-|few
CASSVRGSETQYF
TGTGCCAGCTCGGTACGTGGTAGTGAGACCCAGTACTTC
>TRBJ1-3|TRBV7-2|-|-
CASSLAGFGGNTIYF
TGTGCCAGCAGCTTAGCGGGGTTCGGTGGAAACACCATATATTTT
>TRBJ1-5|TRBV28|-|-
CASSLWEWGSGSNQPQHF
TGTGCCAGCAGTTTATGGGAGTGGGGGTCGGGGAGCAATCAGCCCCAGCATTTT
>TRBJ2-1|TRBV7-8|TRBD1|many
CASSVDRGYNEQFF
TGTGCCAGCAGCGTGGACAGGGGGTACAATGAGCAGTTCTTC
>TRBJ2-5|TRBV28|-|few
CASSLGTSPLGETQYF
TGTGCCAGCAGTCTAGGGACCTCCCCGTTGGGGGAGACCCAGTACTTC
>TRBJ1-1|TRBV2|-|-
CASSGTSFGGAFF
TGTGCCAGCAGTGGGACCTCTTTTGGGGGCGCTTTCTTT